The 2 T cell receptor beta chains in this list originate from one sample, sequenced in a study of PD-L1 blockade in urothelial cancer. Clones were read by immunoSEQ multiplex PCR, and TCRdb kept only the in-frame ones, dropping some. The sample includes tens of thousands of clones, 82% seen only once; the top ten take almost 7%. The sample's time point: pretreatment peripheral blood. The source material was PBMCs, sampled around atezolizumab (anti-PD-L1) treatment. These receptors all come from a man aged 60 to 69 with urothelial cancer.

The chain employs TRBV27 and TRBJ2-2; unclear D gene. Germline V lookup: CDR1 MNHEY, CDR2 SMNVEV (reference sequence). The CDR3 has 15 amino acids. The ends were cut back, 3 bases at V and 1 base at J, with 9 bases in the middle. The CDR3 region is CASSLIPVNTGELFF. The CDR3 nucleotides read TGTGCCAGCAGTTTGATTCCGGTGAACACCGGGGAGCTGTTTTTT.

The V call is TRBV6-5, the J call TRBJ2-7; TRBD1 might be the D (5 bases). Germline assignment: CDR1 MNHEY and CDR2 SVGAGI. Trimming cost V 3 bases and J 3 bases, with 9 bases left between them. CDR3 length equals 13 residues. In DNA form, the CDR3 reads TGTGCCAGCAGTTATGGGGCGAGCTACGAGCAGTACTTC. Translated, it gives CASSYGASYEQYF.